This paragraph reports one T cell receptor (beta chain). Its antigen is unknown. Trimming shortened V by 5 bases and J by 2 bases, and 4 bases separated the two germline ends. The germline V gene has CDR1 SGHTA and CDR2 FQGNSA. There are 11 residues in the CDR3. This specimen belongs to a study of cytomegalovirus exposure and HLA in healthy donors. Study-wide results and caveats: Most subjects' HLA-A and HLA-B alleles were reportedly predicted from TCR beta sequences.

Primers for the PCR totalled 60 Vbeta and 13 Jbeta. TCRdb keeps only in-frame clones here, not all; method: immunoSEQ multiplex PCR. The sample consists of about 87,000 clones, about 68% of them appearing once. This clonotype originated in a man aged 30 to 45 in good health and CMV-seropositive. Sequencing was carried out using PBMCs. The chain recombines TRBV7-2 with TRBJ2-7; D call uncertain. The CDR3 reads CASSVTYEQYF. The CDR3 coding sequence is TGTGCCAGCAGCGTTACCTACGAGCAGTACTTC.